Each of the 20 T cell receptor beta chains below was sequenced from the same sample in a study of blood T cell repertoires in COVID-19. Sequenced by immunoSEQ multiplex PCR; TCRdb stores in-frame clones only, minus some. Of about 140,000 clones listed, 85% to 90% were seen once; the top ten hold less than 2%. Material: peripheral blood. The receptors stem from a woman aged 55-69 years with acute or convalescent COVID-19.

Turning to this clone: Other DNA sequences in this sample translate to the same CDR3. The V call is TRBV19, the J call TRBJ1-1, with a possible D match to TRBD1 (5 bases). CDR1 and CDR2 (germline): LNHDA, SQIVND (reference sequence). CDR3 length: 13 residues. The V gene lost 6 bases and the J gene lost 2 bases, with 10 bases spanning the gap. The CDR3 region has the DNA TGTGCCAGTAGCTCGACAGTAAACACTGAAGCTTTCTTT. This gives the protein CASSSTVNTEAFF. The variable domain in full, with the rest retrieved from reference TRBV19 and TRBJ1-1, is DGGITQSPKYLFRKEGQNVTLSCEQNLNHDAMYWYRQDPGQGLRLIYYSQIVNDFQKGDIAEGYSVSREKKESFPLTVTSAQKNPTAFYLCASSSTVNTEAFFGQGTRLTVV.

V usage is TRBV28 and J usage is TRBJ2-5; maybe TRBD2 (5 bases). CDR3 size: 14 residues. V was pared by 3 bases and J by 1 base, with 9 bases between. The V gene's germline CDR1 is MDHEN and CDR2 SYDVKM. CDR3 in amino acids: CASSFMGVQETQYF. DNA for the CDR3: TGTGCCAGCAGTTTCATGGGAGTCCAAGAGACCCAGTACTTC.

V and J are TRBV18 and TRBJ2-1, with 9 nucleotides matching TRBD2. This CDR3 contains 16 residues. In germline, CDR1 is KGHSH, CDR2 LQKENI. V was clipped by 6 bases and J by 4 bases; unmatched bases: 10. The CDR3 DNA is TGTGCCAGCTCCCCCCTTCCTAGCGGGGAATACAATGAGCAGTTCTTC. Translation gives CASSPLPSGEYNEQFF.

This sequence joins TRBV5-6 and TRBJ1-4, with D perhaps matching TRBD1 (6 bases). Germline CDR1 and CDR2: SGHDT and YYEEEE. Trimming stripped 3 bases from V and 4 bases from J, with 13 bases between. This CDR3 is 15 amino acids long. The CDR3 is CASSSYREYNEKLFF. CDR3 sequence (DNA): TGTGCCAGCAGCTCGTACAGGGAGTATAATGAAAAACTGTTTTTT.

V and J are TRBV18 and TRBJ1-2; D unresolved. Germline V gives CDR1 KGHSH, CDR2 LQKENI. The V end lost 3 bases, the J end lost 0 bases, and 8 bases lay between the germline ends. The CDR3 extends over 14 amino acids. CDR3 nucleotides: TGTGCCAGCTCACCGGGCATCCCTAACTATGGCTACACCTTC. Its translation: CASSPGIPNYGYTF. The variable domain in full, completed from reference TRBV18 and TRBJ1-2, reads NAGVMQNPRHLVRRRGQEARLRCSPMKGHSHVYWYRQLPEEGLKFMVYLQKENIIDESGMPKERFSAEFPKEGPSILRIQQVVRGDSAAYFCASSPGIPNYGYTFGSGTRLTVV.

The chain couples TRBV3-1 (or the pseudogene TRBV3-2) to TRBJ1-1, with TRBD1 matching 7 bases. The germline V gene has CDR1 LGHDT and CDR2 YNNKEL (reference sequence). This CDR3 comprises 16 residues. With 6 bases clipped from V and 4 bases from J, the junction kept 14 bases outside the gene matches. CDR3 loop: CASRLDRAILGTEAFF. The CDR3 nucleotides are TGTGCCAGCAGACTCGACAGGGCTATCCTCGGCACTGAAGCTTTCTTT.

The chain recombines TRBV11-3 with TRBJ2-6, with a possible D match to TRBD2 (6 bases). In germline, CDR1 is SGHNT, CDR2 YENEEA. This CDR3 is 15 amino acids long. Trimming took off 4 bases at V and 0 bases at J, with 7 bases between the two ends. Here the CDR3 DNA reads TGTGCCAGCAGCTCCGGGAGCTCTGGGGCCAACGTCCTGACTTTC. This sequence encodes CASSSGSSGANVLTF.

This clone was recorded a few times. CDR3 bases: TGTGCCAGCAGCCAAGGACTAGCGAGCCTTGAAGCTTTCTTT. Translated: CASSQGLASLEAFF. The V gene is TRBV14, the J gene TRBJ1-1; no definite D call. V was pared by 1 base and J by 7 bases, with 13 bases between. Germline assignment: CDR1 SGHDN and CDR2 FVKESK. This CDR3 is built from 14 residues.

The chain uses TRBV10-3 and TRBJ1-2, with a possible D match to TRBD1 (5 bases). This CDR3 contains 14 residues. CDR1 ENHRY and CDR2 SYGVKD come from the germline V gene. Between the trimmed V and J ends, which lost 3 bases and 6 bases, there was a span of 14 bases. The CDR3 here is CAISDGRDGNGYTF. For the CDR3, the DNA is TGTGCCATCAGTGACGGCAGGGATGGTAATGGCTACACCTTC.

This clone was recorded once. This chain connects TRBV28 to TRBJ1-2; TRBD1 matches at 9 bases. The CDR3 totals 15 residues. From germline, CDR1 is MDHEN and CDR2 SYDVKM. The junction had 8 bases not matched to a gene; V was cut back by 7 bases and J by 2 bases. CDR3 DNA: TGTGCCAGCAATATACCCGGGACAGGGAACTATGGCTACACCTTC. It codes for CASNIPGTGNYGYTF.

J is TRBJ2-3 and V is TRBV2, with D perhaps TRBD2 (5 bases). The CDR3 has 15 amino acids. CDR1 is SNHLY, CDR2 FYNNEI, per germline. Trimming cost V 7 bases and J 6 bases, with 20 bases left between them. The CDR3 region is CASTTGRSGWDTQYF. CDR3 DNA: TGTGCCAGCACAACCGGACGGTCGGGGTGGGATACGCAGTATTTT.

This chain connects TRBV24-1 to TRBJ1-1; D is perhaps TRBD1 (5 bases). Trimming pared 4 bases from V and 6 bases from J, leaving 11 bases between. CDR1 is KGHDR, CDR2 SFDVKD, per germline. CDR3 length equals 13 residues. DNA of the CDR3: TGTGCCACCAGTGAGACAGTGGGGTCTGAAGCTTTCTTT. This translates into CATSETVGSEAFF.

The chain uses TRBV3-1 (or the pseudogene TRBV3-2) and TRBJ2-1, with D possibly TRBD1 on 5 matching bases. Looked up from germline, CDR1 is LGHDT and CDR2 is YNNKEL (reference sequence). V lost 1 base and J 6 bases, leaving 10 bases between the germline ends. The CDR3 sequence is 14 residues long. DNA of the CDR3: TGTGCCAGCAGCCAAGTGCGACAGCCCAATGAGCAGTTCTTC. It translates to CASSQVRQPNEQFF.

The chain recombines TRBV20-1 with TRBJ1-4; 9 bases fit TRBD1. The CDR3 is made up of 16 amino acids. Germline V CDR1 and CDR2: DFQATT, SNEGSKA (reference sequence). Trimming took 3 bases from V and 8 from J; bases not matched to a gene: 13. The CDR3 region has the DNA TGCAGTGCTAGTGGTTCCCGGGGACAGGGTGGGGAAAAACTGTTTTTT. Translation: CSASGSRGQGGEKLFF.

This chain joins TRBV30 and TRBJ1-6; D not resolved. The CDR3 is 15 amino acids. V lost 3 bases to trimming and J lost 7 bases, with 16 bases between them. CDR1 and CDR2 (germline): GTSNPN, SVGIG (reference sequence). DNA of the CDR3: TGTGCCTGGAGGGGCGGGCAGCGCGGGAATTCACCCCTCCACTTT. As protein: CAWRGGQRGNSPLHF.

The rearrangement links TRBV27 to TRBJ1-2; TRBD1 aligns across 8 bases. The CDR3 loop spans 16 amino acids. Per germline, CDR1 MNHEY and CDR2 SMNVEV (reference sequence). V lost 1 base to trimming and J lost 7 bases; unmatched junction nucleotides: 11. CDR3 region: CASSLFGQGGWVGYTF. Written as DNA, the CDR3 is TGTGCCAGCAGTTTATTTGGACAGGGAGGCTGGGTTGGCTACACCTTC.

The chain is built from TRBV28 and TRBJ1-4; D ambiguous. The CDR3 totals 12 residues. The germline CDR1 and CDR2 sequences are MDHEN and SYDVKM. Trimming stripped 7 bases from V and 5 bases from J, with 8 bases between. The CDR3 reads CASTKQNEKLFF. The CDR3 DNA follows: TGTGCCAGCACCAAACAGAATGAAAAACTGTTTTTT.

The chain couples TRBV4-3 to TRBJ1-2; 7 bases fit TRBD1. J lost 4 bases, V lost 1 base, and 9 bases had no gene match. The CDR3 runs to 16 residues. The germline gives CDR1 LGHNA, CDR2 YSLEER. The CDR3 DNA sequence: TGCGCCAGCAGCCAAGCAAGGCGACAGGGAACCTATGGCTACACCTTC. This translates into CASSQARRQGTYGYTF.

The chain has TRBV6-2 or TRBV6-3 and TRBJ1-1, with D unresolved. CDR1 is MNHEY and CDR2 is SVGEGT in the germline V gene. This CDR3 spans 13 amino acids. Trimming shortened V by 4 bases and J by 8 bases, and 14 bases separated the two germline ends. For the CDR3, the DNA is TGTGCCAGCAGTTGGAACGGAGGTAGGGAAGCTTTCTTT. As protein: CASSWNGGREAFF.

In this sample, this clone turned up once. This sequence joins TRBV3-1 (or the pseudogene TRBV3-2) and TRBJ1-3; a weak D match, TRBD1 (6 bases). The germline V and J ends were trimmed by 0 bases and 0 bases, with 9 bases remaining between them. Germline V gene lookup returns CDR1 LGHDT and CDR2 YNNKEL (reference sequence). The CDR3 loop spans 16 amino acids. As DNA, the CDR3 is TGTGCCAGCAGCCAAGAGGGGGCGGGCTCTGGAAACACCATATATTTT. Translation gives CASSQEGAGSGNTIYF.